Presented here are 29 T cell receptor beta chains from one specimen sequenced in a study of cytomegalovirus exposure and HLA in healthy donors. The PCR made use of 60 Vbeta and 13 Jbeta primers. The protocol was immunoSEQ multiplex PCR, while the TCRdb copy is restricted to in-frame clones and leaves out a portion. The table lists around 190,000 clones, over 65% of them singletons. The sample was PBMCs. These receptors originate from a man aged 35-49 years in good health and CMV-seropositive.

The gene calls are TRBV7-9 and TRBJ1-5, with D perhaps TRBD1 (5 bases). The CDR3 consists of 15 residues. CDR1 is SEHNR, CDR2 FQNEAQ, per germline (reference sequence). The V and J ends lost 5 bases and 5 bases respectively, with 16 bases between them. CDR3 nucleotides: TGTGCCAGCAGCCCCCCGGGGGGGATGGATCAGCCCCAGCATTTT. It encodes CASSPPGGMDQPQHF.

In its sample, this clone was seen a few times. V is TRBV4-1 and J is TRBJ2-5; tentatively, D is TRBD2 (7 bases). Germline CDR1 reads MGHRA; CDR2 reads YSYEKL. Between the trimmed V and J ends, which lost 0 bases and 3 bases, there was a span of 14 bases. This CDR3 contains 16 residues. The CDR3 region is CASSQDRRGPKETQYF. CDR3 DNA sequence: TGCGCCAGCAGCCAAGATCGGCGGGGGCCTAAAGAGACCCAGTACTTC.

The rearrangement joins TRBV25-1 to TRBJ2-7, with D possibly being TRBD1 (6 bases). The CDR3 covers 14 residues. CDR1 MGHDK and CDR2 SYGVNS come from the germline V gene. The ends were cut back, 4 bases at V and 2 bases at J, with 12 bases in the middle. The CDR3 sequence: CASSGNRVPYEQYF. DNA of the CDR3: TGTGCCAGCAGTGGCAACAGGGTGCCCTACGAGCAGTACTTC.

The chain uses TRBV27 and TRBJ2-2; maybe TRBD1 (6 bases). The germline V and J ends were trimmed by 6 bases and 7 bases, with 15 bases remaining between them. Per the germline V gene, CDR1 is MNHEY and CDR2 is SMNVEV (reference sequence). The CDR3 spans 14 residues. The CDR3: CASSHRVLGGELFF. The DNA for the CDR3 is TGTGCCAGCAGCCACAGGGTTTTAGGCGGGGAGCTGTTTTTT.

The chain couples TRBV29-1 to TRBJ2-5; 8 nucleotides align to TRBD1. Germline V CDR1 and CDR2: SQVTM, ANQGSEA. CDR3 length: 13 amino acids. The V and J ends lost 6 bases and 5 bases, in that order; junction bases with no gene match: 8. This CDR3 is CSVEDRAEETQYF. The CDR3 coding sequence is TGCAGCGTGGAGGACAGGGCCGAGGAGACCCAGTACTTC.

The genes are TRBV5-4 and TRBJ2-6; 9 bases agree with TRBD2. Trimming cost V 10 bases and J 0 bases; bases outside gene matches: 8. The CDR3 spans 16 residues. CDR1 is SGHNT and CDR2 is YYREEE in the germline V gene (reference sequence). CDR3 bases: TGTGCCTGGATAGCGGGGGTGAACTCTGGGGCCAACGTCCTGACTTTC. This translates into CAWIAGVNSGANVLTF.

The gene calls are TRBV5-4 and TRBJ2-7, with 7 nucleotides matching TRBD1. The junction had 9 bases not matched to a gene; V was cut back by 0 bases and J by 3 bases. Germline CDR1 reads SGHNT; CDR2 reads YYREEE (reference sequence). This CDR3 spans 16 amino acids. In DNA form, the CDR3 reads TGTGCCAGCAGCTTGGCCCTGACAGGGCAAAGCTACGAGCAGTACTTC. This translates into CASSLALTGQSYEQYF.

The V call is TRBV9, the J call TRBJ2-7; D is uncertain. The CDR3 covers 15 residues. Germline CDR1 is SGDLS and CDR2 is YYNGEE. Trimming pared 0 bases from V and 3 bases from J, leaving 13 bases between. Here the CDR3 reads CASSVAPAASYEQYF. For the CDR3, the DNA is TGTGCCAGCAGCGTAGCTCCGGCAGCGAGCTACGAGCAGTACTTC.

The genes are TRBV7-8 and TRBJ2-7; 13 bases align to TRBD2. The CDR3 extends over 16 amino acids. The germline CDR1 and CDR2 sequences are SGHVS and FQNEAQ. V shed 5 bases and J 4 bases; nucleotides not matched to a gene: 8. In nucleotides, the CDR3 is TGTGCCAGCAGCCAAAGGACTAGCGGGAGTGGATACGAGCAGTACTTC. The encoded protein is CASSQRTSGSGYEQYF.

This rearrangement joins TRBV28 to TRBJ1-2; D call uncertain. Germline V CDR1 and CDR2: MDHEN, SYDVKM. CDR3 length: 15 amino acids. Trimming removed 3 bases at V and 4 bases at J, with 15 bases between. The CDR3 DNA sequence: TGTGCCAGCAGTTTGTCTTCCAGGTCCTCCTATGGCTACACCTTC. It specifies CASSLSSRSSYGYTF.

The chain carries TRBV5-8 and TRBJ2-2; 8 positions match TRBD2. The CDR3 totals 15 residues. With V trimmed by 5 bases and J by 3 bases, 6 bases remained unmatched. Germline V gene data show CDR1 as SGHTS and CDR2 as YDEGEE. CDR3 amino acids: CASSSGTHYTGELFF. For the CDR3, the DNA is TGTGCCAGCAGTAGCGGGACCCACTACACCGGGGAGCTGTTTTTT.

V gene TRBV27 combines with J gene TRBJ2-5; 9 positions agree with TRBD1. V lost 2 bases, J lost 11 bases, and 12 bases stayed unmatched. This CDR3 region has 15 residues. The germline V gene has CDR1 MNHEY and CDR2 SMNVEV (reference sequence). CDR3: CASSLPGQGRREQYF. The CDR3 DNA is TGTGCCAGCAGTTTACCCGGACAGGGGAGAAGGGAGCAGTACTTC.

The V and J genes are TRBV9 and TRBJ1-2; 9 bases line up with TRBD1. This CDR3 comprises 15 residues. Germline V gene data show CDR1 as SGDLS and CDR2 as YYNGEE. The ends lost 1 base at V and 2 bases at J; junction bases unmatched: 3. CDR3 nucleotide sequence: TGTGCCAGCAGCGTACAGGGGACAGGGAACTATGGCTACACCTTC. Amino acids: CASSVQGTGNYGYTF.

The chain recombines TRBV7-8 with TRBJ1-2; tentative D call: TRBD1 (6 bases). CDR1 is SGHVS, CDR2 FQNEAQ, per germline. Trimming removed 1 base from V and 7 bases from J, with 13 bases in between. This CDR3 comprises 14 residues. CDR3 amino acids: CASSLEGVGFGYTF. The CDR3 DNA reads as TGTGCCAGCAGCTTAGAGGGGGTTGGTTTTGGCTACACCTTC.

This sequence joins TRBV18 and TRBJ1-4; TRBD1 agrees at 9 bases. This CDR3 contains 14 residues. The germline CDR1 and CDR2 sequences are KGHSH and LQKENI. V shed 6 bases, J shed 8 bases, and the junction held 7 bases outside the gene matches. DNA for the CDR3: TGTGCCAGCTCCAGAACAGGGGGCAGCGAAAAACTGTTTTTT. Translating it yields CASSRTGGSEKLFF.

The genes are TRBV5-5 and TRBJ1-1; D possibly corresponds to TRBD1 (6 bases). Germline V gene lookup returns CDR1 SGHKS and CDR2 YYEKEE (reference sequence). The CDR3 is 14 amino acids. V dropped 0 bases and J dropped 7 bases, with 13 bases sitting between them. The CDR3 here is CASSLVYRADEAFF. The CDR3 DNA is TGTGCCAGCAGCTTGGTTTACAGGGCGGATGAAGCTTTCTTT.

V and J are TRBV5-6 and TRBJ2-7; 12 positions match TRBD1. The CDR3 loop spans 15 amino acids. V dropped 4 bases and J dropped 4; count of bases not matched to a gene: 6. Germline V gives CDR1 SGHDT, CDR2 YYEEEE. CDR3 amino acids: CASSLGQGAPYEQYF. The CDR3 DNA reads TGTGCCAGCAGCCTGGGACAGGGGGCGCCTTACGAGCAGTACTTC.

The chain joins TRBV5-6 to TRBJ1-2, with 8 bases aligning to TRBD1. The V gene end was trimmed by 4 bases and the J gene end by 3 bases; junction bases not matched to a gene: 8. Germline CDR1 and CDR2: SGHDT and YYEEEE. The CDR3 loop spans 15 amino acids. CDR3 amino acids: CASSTIQGGDYGYTF. The CDR3 bases are TGTGCCAGCAGCACCATACAGGGGGGGGACTATGGCTACACCTTC.

This clone occurred a few times. The rearrangement links TRBV7-9 to TRBJ1-2, with 7 positions matching TRBD1. V was pared by 6 bases and J by 5 bases, with 12 bases of the junction left unmatched. The CDR3 extends over 15 amino acids. CDR1 is SEHNR and CDR2 is FQNEAQ in the germline V gene (reference sequence). The DNA for the CDR3 is TGTGCCAGCAGTTTCGGGACAGCTGGGCTTTATGGCTACACCTTC. This translates into CASSFGTAGLYGYTF.

This chain joins TRBV5-6 and TRBJ2-3; a possible D gene is TRBD2 (5 bases). V lost 0 bases, J lost 1 base, and 12 bases lay in between. Germline CDR1 SGHDT, CDR2 YYEEEE. The CDR3 spans 16 residues. CDR3 nucleotides: TGTGCCAGCAGCTTGGACTCCCAGGAGGGCACAGATACGCAGTATTTT. It encodes CASSLDSQEGTDTQYF.

Comments on this clone: The sample contains more than one DNA sequence encoding this CDR3. J is TRBJ2-7 and V is TRBV5-1; TRBD1 agrees at 11 bases. This CDR3 has 14 residues. After removal of 4 bases from V and 6 bases from J, the junction contained 6 bases not matched to a gene. CDR1 is SGHRS and CDR2 is YFSETQ in the germline V gene. CDR3: CASSLGQGAREQYF. The DNA of the CDR3 is TGCGCCAGCAGCCTCGGACAGGGGGCGCGCGAGCAGTACTTC.

With respect to this clone: Different DNA sequences within this sample yield the same CDR3. V is TRBV5-1 and J is TRBJ2-7; TRBD1 matches at 9 bases. Germline CDR1 reads SGHRS; CDR2 reads YFSETQ. This CDR3 has 14 amino acids. Losses at the gene ends were 5 bases for V and 7 bases for J; bases not matched to a gene: 10. The CDR3: CASREGQGSWEQYF. CDR3 DNA: TGCGCCAGCAGGGAGGGACAGGGTTCTTGGGAGCAGTACTTC.

This clone was recorded a few times. This chain links TRBV2 with TRBJ1-1; TRBD1 agrees at 7 bases. There are 15 residues in the CDR3. The trim removed 2 bases at V and 0 bases at J, leaving 3 bases unmatched. CDR1 SNHLY and CDR2 FYNNEI come from the germline V gene. The CDR3: CASSELGGMNTEAFF. CDR3 DNA sequence: TGTGCCAGCAGTGAATTAGGGGGCATGAACACTGAAGCTTTCTTT.

The chain combines TRBV19 with TRBJ2-5; possibly TRBD2 for D (7 bases). The J call could be wrong; TRBJ2-7 is a better fit for the DNA end. From germline, CDR1 is LNHDA and CDR2 SQIVND (reference sequence). This CDR3 has 14 residues. DNA for the CDR3: TGTGCCAGTAGTGCCCACGGGGGGCTTGGCGAGCAGTACTTC. Residues: CASSAHGGLGEQYF.

This chain links TRBV10-3 with TRBJ1-1, with D perhaps matching TRBD1 (5 bases). CDR1 is ENHRY, CDR2 SYGVKD, per germline. The CDR3 contains 12 residues. V lost 9 bases to trimming and J lost 5 bases, with 13 bases between them. The CDR3 region is CAIQGSSTEAFF. The CDR3 region has the DNA TGTGCCATTCAGGGCAGTTCGACTGAAGCTTTCTTT.

The rearrangement joins TRBV30 to TRBJ2-4, with 9 nucleotides matching TRBD1. CDR1 is GTSNPN and CDR2 is SVGIG in the germline V gene (reference sequence). V lost 1 base and J lost 8; bases outside the gene matches: 3. This CDR3 contains 13 residues. The CDR3 DNA reads as TGTGCCTGGAGTGGACAGGGGGTAGACATTCAGTACTTC. Amino acid sequence: CAWSGQGVDIQYF. The variable domain in full, completed from reference TRBV30 and TRBJ2-4, reads SQTIHQWPATLVQPVGSPLSLECTVEGTSNPNLYWYRQAAGRGLQLLFYSVGIGQISSEVPQNLSASRPQDRQFILSSKKLLLSDSGFYLCAWSGQGVDIQYFGAGTRLSVL.

The chain carries TRBV5-1 and TRBJ2-7, with D possibly TRBD2 on 7 matching bases. V was clipped by 2 bases and J by 7 bases, with 13 bases between them. Germline V gives CDR1 SGHRS, CDR2 YFSETQ. This CDR3 is built from 13 residues. The CDR3 DNA is TGCGCCAGCAGCTTAGGGGGGGCAGGGGAGCAGTACTTC. This gives the protein CASSLGGAGEQYF.

V and J are TRBV7-2 and TRBJ2-3; 10 bases are shared with TRBD2. From germline, CDR1 is SGHTA and CDR2 FQGNSA. The V gene end was trimmed by 5 bases and the J gene end by 3 bases; junction bases not matched to a gene: 5. The CDR3 has 15 residues. The CDR3 DNA reads as TGTGCCAGCAGCCGAAGCGGGGGGGCAACAGATACGCAGTATTTT. Protein sequence: CASSRSGGATDTQYF.

This clone was seen a handful of times. The V call is TRBV6-5, the J call TRBJ2-7; no definite D call. V was trimmed by 7 bases and J by 2 bases, leaving 15 bases between them. CDR3 length: 14 amino acids. Germline V lookup: CDR1 MNHEY, CDR2 SVGAGI. Here the CDR3 reads CASNGLLPPYEQYF. The CDR3 bases are TGTGCCAGCAATGGCCTCTTACCGCCCTACGAGCAGTACTTC.